This T cell receptor beta chain was recovered during a study of blood T cell repertoires in COVID-19. Study in general: Sources were T cells, B-cell-depleted T cells, or PBMCs; the material itself was cDNA or gDNA.

Germline values: CDR1 MNHEY, CDR2 SVGEGT. The CDR3 sequence is 11 residues long. V dropped 5 bases and J dropped 6 bases, with 8 bases sitting between them. Clones were read by immunoSEQ multiplex PCR, and TCRdb kept only the in-frame ones, dropping some. The table includes more than 200,000 clones, 75% to 85% detected once. This receptor was taken from an elderly woman with COVID-19, enrolled during active disease. Sequences were obtained from peripheral blood. The gene calls are TRBV6-2 or TRBV6-3 and TRBJ2-7; perhaps TRBD1 as D (5 bases). CDR3 residues: CASSNTGEQYF. CDR3 nucleotide sequence: TGTGCCAGCAGTAATACAGGCGAGCAGTACTTC.